These 26 T cell receptor beta chains were sequenced from one sample in a study of cytomegalovirus exposure and HLA in healthy donors. PCR primers comprised 60 Vbeta and 13 Jbeta primers. Repertoires were generated with immunoSEQ multiplex PCR, while TCRdb's copy carries only in-frame clones and drops some. The table records approximately 64,000 clones, 60% to 85% of them present only once. The sequenced material came from PBMCs. Receptors originate from a male donor in good health and CMV-seropositive.

This clone was picked up a small number of times. The rearrangement uses TRBV27 and TRBJ2-3; D ambiguous. V lost 5 bases, J lost 0 bases, and 15 bases lay in between. Per the germline V gene, CDR1 is MNHEY and CDR2 is SMNVEV (reference sequence). This CDR3 has 16 amino acids. The DNA for the CDR3 is TGTGCCAGCAGTCCGAGACTTCTATTCAGCACAGATACGCAGTATTTT. This sequence encodes CASSPRLLFSTDTQYF.

This clone was detected a few times. This sequence joins TRBV29-1 and TRBJ2-7, with 7 bases identical to TRBD2. Trimming cost V 7 bases and J 2 bases; bases outside gene matches: 8. This CDR3 spans 13 amino acids. Looked up from germline, CDR1 is SQVTM and CDR2 is ANQGSEA. The CDR3 bases are TGCAGCGCCGGGGGGTCTCCCGCCTACGAGCAGTACTTC. It is translated as CSAGGSPAYEQYF.

CDR3 DNA: TGTGCCAGCAGCCCTCAGGGTAATAGCAATCAGCCCCAGCATTTT. This sequence encodes CASSPQGNSNQPQHF. The chain has TRBV7-9 and TRBJ1-5, with TRBD1 as a possible D gene (5 bases). The germline V and J ends were trimmed by 5 bases and 0 bases, with 11 bases remaining between them. This CDR3 spans 15 amino acids. Germline V gene lookup returns CDR1 SEHNR and CDR2 FQNEAQ (reference sequence). Together with reference TRBV7-9 and TRBJ1-5, the CDR3 gives the full variable domain: DTGVSQNPRHKITKRGQNVTFRCDPISEHNRLYWYRQTLGQGPEFLTYFQNEAQLEKSRLLSDRFSAERPKGSFSTLEIQRTEQGDSAMYLCASSPQGNSNQPQHFGDGTRLSIL.

This clone was found once. CDR3 amino acids: CASRAGTINYGYTF. As DNA, the CDR3 is TGTGCCAGCAGGGCCGGGACAATTAACTATGGCTACACCTTC. The chain uses TRBV6-5 and TRBJ1-2; TRBD1 might be the D (6 bases). CDR1 MNHEY and CDR2 SVGAGI come from the germline V gene. V dropped 6 bases and J dropped 1 base, with 12 bases sitting between them. The CDR3 consists of 14 residues.

This clone was observed a handful of times. The chain links TRBV28 to TRBJ1-1; the D is unclear. This CDR3 has 17 residues. V lost 2 bases and J lost 0, with 16 bases in between. Germline loops: CDR1 MDHEN, CDR2 SYDVKM. CDR3 sequence: CASSLSALNNMNTEAFF. DNA of the CDR3: TGTGCCAGCAGTTTAAGTGCCTTGAACAACATGAACACTGAAGCTTTCTTT.

This clone was picked up a small number of times. The same CDR3 can be traced to other DNA sequences in this sample. The chain carries TRBV7-2 and TRBJ2-3, with D hard to call. The CDR3 extends over 12 amino acids. The V end lost 5 bases, the J end lost 6 bases, and 9 bases lay between the germline ends. CDR1 SGHTA and CDR2 FQGNSA come from the germline V gene. For the CDR3, the DNA is TGTGCCAGCAGCCCCAGTGTGGATACGCAGTATTTT. Protein product: CASSPSVDTQYF.

This rearrangement joins TRBV29-1 to TRBJ2-3; 7 bases map to TRBD1. The V segment lost 8 bases and the J segment 4 bases; nucleotides outside the gene matches: 21. The CDR3 sequence is 17 residues long. Per germline, CDR1 SQVTM and CDR2 ANQGSEA. Written as DNA, the CDR3 is TGCAGCACCCCATCGGGACAGAAAACCTACCCCCCAGATACGCAGTATTTT. It specifies CSTPSGQKTYPPDTQYF.

This clone was counted a single time. V gene TRBV2 combines with J gene TRBJ2-3, with TRBD2 identical over 8 bases. The germline V gene encodes CDR1 SNHLY and CDR2 FYNNEI. The junction had 8 bases not matched to a gene; V was cut back by 6 bases and J by 0 bases. The CDR3 covers 16 residues. CDR3 coding DNA: TGTGCCAGCAGCCGGGGGGGGCGGGGTAGCACAGATACGCAGTATTTT. The encoded protein is CASSRGGRGSTDTQYF.

The chain couples TRBV4-1 to TRBJ2-7, with D perhaps matching TRBD2 (6 bases). CDR3 length: 15 residues. V lost 4 bases and J lost 3, with 16 bases in between. Germline lookup yields CDR1 MGHRA and CDR2 YSYEKL. The CDR3 spells CASSLRRDGGYEQYF. The CDR3, as DNA: TGCGCCAGCAGCCTTCGCCGGGACGGGGGCTACGAGCAGTACTTC.

This chain connects TRBV4-2 to TRBJ2-7, with D unclear. Trimming cost V 3 bases and J 3 bases, with 9 bases left between them. The CDR3 consists of 13 residues. Germline V gene lookup returns CDR1 LGHNA and CDR2 YNFKEQ. The CDR3 here is CASSHGGGYEQYF. In DNA form, the CDR3 reads TGTGCCAGCAGCCACGGCGGCGGCTACGAGCAGTACTTC.

J is TRBJ1-1 and V is TRBV12-5; a weak D match, TRBD1 (5 bases). CDR1 LGHNT and CDR2 FRNRAP come from the germline V gene. Trimming took off 1 base at V and 10 bases at J, with 22 bases between the two ends. There are 16 residues in the CDR3. The CDR3 loop reads CASGLDRQSFWVGAFF. Written as DNA, the CDR3 is TGTGCTAGTGGTTTGGACCGACAGAGCTTTTGGGTCGGAGCTTTCTTT.

The chain is built from TRBV27 and TRBJ2-4, with a possible D match to TRBD1 (5 bases). The length of the CDR3 is 21 residues. Trimming stripped 6 bases from V and 0 bases from J, with 30 bases between. Per germline, CDR1 MNHEY and CDR2 SMNVEV (reference sequence). DNA for the CDR3: TGTGCCAGCAGGGGGTTTGGGCAGCCTCCATCTTGGGGCTTAGCCAAAAACATTCAGTACTTC. It encodes CASRGFGQPPSWGLAKNIQYF.

The chain employs TRBV6-1 and TRBJ1-1, with TRBD1 identical over 9 bases. The germline V gene encodes CDR1 MNHNS and CDR2 SASEGT. Trimming removed 4 bases from V and 4 bases from J; junction bases left unmatched: 4. This CDR3 is 14 amino acids long. The DNA for the CDR3 is TGTGCCAGCAGTGCGGGACAGGGATTCACTGAAGCTTTCTTT. It encodes CASSAGQGFTEAFF.

J is TRBJ2-1 and V is TRBV7-9, with 11 bases lining up with TRBD1. Losses at the gene ends were 4 bases for V and 9 bases for J; bases not matched to a gene: 8. Germline assignment: CDR1 SEHNR and CDR2 FQNEAQ (reference sequence). The CDR3 length is 15 residues. CDR3 DNA sequence: TGTGCCAGCAGCTACCGGGACAGGGGGGCTGGTGAGCAGTTCTTC. It translates to CASSYRDRGAGEQFF.

CDR3 nucleotides: TGTGCCAGAAGCTCGCAAACAGGGGACACTGAAGCTTTCTTT. Translating gives CARSSQTGDTEAFF. V and J are TRBV5-3 and TRBJ1-1; 7 nucleotides align to TRBD1. TRBV5-3 is an open reading frame, and its role is uncertain. V lost 3 bases and J lost 3; bases outside the gene matches: 5. The CDR3 contains 14 residues.

This sequence joins TRBV4-1 and TRBJ2-5, with 14 bases lining up with TRBD2. The V and J ends lost 3 bases and 5 bases, in that order; junction bases with no gene match: 2. Germline V lookup: CDR1 MGHRA, CDR2 YSYEKL. CDR3 length: 15 amino acids. The CDR3 coding sequence is TGCGCCAGCAGCCACGGACTAGCGGGGGGTGAGACCCAGTACTTC. This codes for CASSHGLAGGETQYF.

The V and J genes are TRBV5-1 and TRBJ1-2, with TRBD1 matching over 8 bases. Germline lookup yields CDR1 SGHRS and CDR2 YFSETQ. J lost 6 bases, V lost 2 bases, and 9 bases had no gene match. The CDR3 covers 15 residues. DNA for the CDR3: TGCGCCAGCAGCTTATCCCAGGGGGCAATAGATGGCTACACCTTC. Translation: CASSLSQGAIDGYTF.

The chain carries TRBV4-3 and TRBJ2-7; 8 nucleotides match TRBD2. V lost 4 bases, J lost 4 bases, and 9 bases stayed unmatched. Germline-derived CDR1 and CDR2 are LGHNA and YSLEER. The CDR3 sequence is 15 residues long. The CDR3 bases are TGCGCCAGCAGCCGAGATGGTGGCGGGGGGTACGAGCAGTACTTC. It translates to CASSRDGGGGYEQYF.

This clone was detected once. The chain recombines TRBV19 with TRBJ1-2; TRBD1 aligns across 7 bases. CDR1 LNHDA and CDR2 SQIVND come from the germline V gene (reference sequence). CDR3 size: 14 residues. J was trimmed by 2 bases and V by 5 bases; bases with no gene match: 5. Here the CDR3 DNA reads TGTGCCAGTAGTGCCCCGGACAGGAACTATGGCTACACCTTC. Encoded protein: CASSAPDRNYGYTF.

The genes are TRBV6-6 and TRBJ1-1, with a possible D match to TRBD1 (6 bases). Germline V lookup: CDR1 MNHNY, CDR2 SVGAGI (reference sequence). V shed 0 bases and J shed 3 bases, with 11 bases lying between them. CDR3 length: 15 amino acids. DNA for the CDR3: TGTGCCAGCAGTTACTCCAACAGGGTCCACACTGAAGCTTTCTTT. Translated: CASSYSNRVHTEAFF.

This clone was seen only a few times. The V call is TRBV4-3, the J call TRBJ2-7, with D perhaps TRBD1 (5 bases). CDR1 and CDR2 (germline): LGHNA, YSLEER. This CDR3 has 15 residues. Trimming shortened V by 0 bases and J by 2 bases, and 11 bases separated the two germline ends. CDR3 sequence reads: CASSQDFSRAYEQYF. The CDR3 DNA is TGCGCCAGCAGCCAAGATTTTAGCAGGGCCTACGAGCAGTACTTC.

J is TRBJ1-2 and V is TRBV7-9, with D possibly TRBD1 on 6 matching bases. The CDR3 totals 14 residues. The germline gives CDR1 SEHNR, CDR2 FQNEAQ (reference sequence). V shed 5 bases and J shed 4 bases, with 14 bases lying between them. In DNA, the CDR3 is TGTGCCAGCAGCCATGGACAGTTTCTCTATGGCTACACCTTC. Amino acid sequence: CASSHGQFLYGYTF.

This CDR3 is CASRPVYRGVNTEAFF. The CDR3 DNA is TGTGCCAGCAGGCCCGTGTACAGGGGGGTGAACACTGAAGCTTTCTTT. The chain carries TRBV7-6 and TRBJ1-1, with 8 bases that match TRBD1. The length of the CDR3 is 16 residues. Looked up from germline, CDR1 is SGHVS and CDR2 is FNYEAQ. The junction had 9 bases not matched to a gene; V was cut back by 6 bases and J by 0 bases.

The chain uses TRBV18 and TRBJ1-4; a possible D gene is TRBD1 (6 bases). V dropped 4 bases and J dropped 8 bases, with 17 bases sitting between them. The CDR3 contains 15 residues. CDR1 KGHSH and CDR2 LQKENI come from the germline V gene. CDR3 nucleotides: TGTGCCAGCTCACTAGGACAGAGGGGACAAGAAAAACTGTTTTTT. Amino acid sequence: CASSLGQRGQEKLFF.

V and J are TRBV4-2 and TRBJ2-2; TRBD2 is a possible D gene (5 bases). V shed 2 bases and J shed 3 bases, with 13 bases lying between them. This CDR3 has 16 residues. Germline lookup yields CDR1 LGHNA and CDR2 YNFKEQ. The CDR3 loop is CASSQTGGSYTGELFF. In DNA form, the CDR3 reads TGTGCCAGCAGCCAAACTGGCGGGTCTTACACCGGGGAGCTGTTTTTT.

Only a few counts were recorded for this clone. The chain links TRBV7-3 to TRBJ2-7; D gene ambiguous. This CDR3 spans 13 amino acids. The V gene's germline CDR1 is SGHTA and CDR2 FQGTGA. Between the trimmed V and J ends, which lost 3 bases and 1 base, there was a span of 7 bases. The CDR3: CASSFPLSYEQYF. DNA for the CDR3: TGTGCCAGCAGCTTTCCCCTATCCTACGAGCAGTACTTC.